Each of the 20 T cell receptor beta chains below was sequenced from the same sample in a study of regulatory T cells in long-lasting Graves disease. Regarding time point: persistent/refractory GD, antithyroid drugs over 5 years with positive TRAb. Extracted RNA from PBMCs served as the source of the TCR library. Library construction for TCR beta used iRepertoire HTBI primers and Arm-PCR of CDR3 regions. TCRdb redid the calling of the multiplex PCR reads with MiXCR, one entry per CDR3 protein. The sample has about 470,000 distinct CDR3 sequences; around a fifth are singletons. The sample here was peripheral blood mononuclear cells (PBMCs), taken when the disease was refractory, from a patient treated with antithyroid drugs. All receptors derive from a female donor with Graves disease.

This chain uses TRBV20-1 with TRBJ1-5; TRBD1 aligns across 9 bases. With V trimmed by 3 bases and J by 7 bases, 13 bases remained unmatched. The CDR3 spans 16 residues. The germline V gene has CDR1 DFQATT and CDR2 SNEGSKA (reference sequence). The CDR3 nucleotides read TGCAGTGCTAGGTCACCGGGACAGGGCGTAAAACAGCCCCAGCATTTT. It codes for CSARSPGQGVKQPQHF.

The CDR3 reads CASSYALKGTEAFF. In DNA form, the CDR3 reads TGTGCCAGCAGTTACGCCCTAAAGGGGACTGAAGCTTTCTTT. The chain has TRBV6-5 and TRBJ1-1; a weak D match, TRBD1 (5 bases). The CDR3 consists of 14 residues. CDR1 and CDR2 (germline): MNHEY, SVGAGI. V lost 2 bases to trimming and J lost 5 bases, with 12 bases between them.

The chain is built from TRBV28 and TRBJ2-1; TRBD2 aligns across 11 bases. Germline CDR1 MDHEN, CDR2 SYDVKM. This CDR3 has 18 amino acids. Trimming took 4 bases from V and 0 from J; bases not matched to a gene: 8. The CDR3 reads CASSSTGTSGSSYNEQFF. For the CDR3, the DNA is TGTGCCAGCAGTTCCACCGGGACTAGCGGATCCTCCTACAATGAGCAGTTCTTC. Full variable domain (remainder filled in from reference TRBV28 and TRBJ2-1): DVKVTQSSRYLVKRTGEKVFLECVQDMDHENMFWYRQDPGLGLRLIYFSYDVKMKEKGDIPEGYSVSREKKERFSLILESASTNQTSMYLCASSSTGTSGSSYNEQFFGPGTRLTVL.

The chain uses TRBV28 and TRBJ2-3; D unresolved. Germline-derived CDR1 and CDR2 are MDHEN and SYDVKM. Trimming pared 3 bases from V and 2 bases from J, leaving 9 bases between. CDR3 size: 14 residues. The CDR3 loop reads CASSFWRFTDTQYF. The DNA of the CDR3 is TGTGCCAGCAGTTTCTGGCGATTCACAGATACGCAGTATTTT.

V usage is TRBV2 and J usage is TRBJ2-3; D uncertain. The CDR3 has 15 amino acids. V was clipped by 2 bases and J by 1 base, with 10 bases between them. Germline V lookup: CDR1 SNHLY, CDR2 FYNNEI. The CDR3 DNA follows: TGTGCCAGCAGTGAATTGGGCGGTGGCACAGATACGCAGTATTTT. The encoded protein is CASSELGGGTDTQYF.

The chain is built from TRBV29-1 and TRBJ1-1; D ambiguous. Trimming shortened V by 0 bases and J by 0 bases, and 8 bases separated the two germline ends. The germline V gene has CDR1 SQVTM and CDR2 ANQGSEA. The CDR3 totals 14 residues. In DNA form, the CDR3 reads TGCAGCGTTGAAGAAAGGATAATGAACACTGAAGCTTTCTTT. Residues: CSVEERIMNTEAFF.

In this sample, this clonotype turned up many times. CDR3: CSAIPGTGDEKLFF. The CDR3 DNA reads TGCAGCGCCATACCCGGGACAGGGGATGAAAAACTGTTTTTT. The chain combines TRBV29-1 with TRBJ1-4; TRBD1 aligns across 10 bases. V trimming: 7 bases; J trimming: 6 bases; junction bases outside the gene matches: 8. The CDR3 runs 14 residues. CDR1 SQVTM and CDR2 ANQGSEA come from the germline V gene.

In its sample, this clonotype was seen many times. This chain links TRBV4-3 with TRBJ2-4; D might be TRBD1 (7 bases). The CDR3 covers 14 residues. Between the trimmed V and J ends, which lost 1 base and 8 bases, there was a span of 12 bases. Germline V gene sequence: CDR1 LGHNA, CDR2 YSLEER. The CDR3 nucleotides are TGCGCCAGCAGCCAAGGAACAGGGGAGGACATTCAGTACTTC. It translates to CASSQGTGEDIQYF.

This clonotype has ten or more counts. The V gene is TRBV9, the J gene TRBJ1-2; 11 nucleotides agree with TRBD1. V shed 4 bases and J 2 bases; nucleotides not matched to a gene: 16. Germline CDR1 is SGDLS and CDR2 is YYNGEE. This CDR3 region has 19 residues. Here the CDR3 reads CASSSPSPGQGANNYGYTF. CDR3 in DNA: TGTGCCAGCAGCTCACCCTCCCCCGGACAGGGGGCGAACAACTATGGCTACACCTTC.

This clonotype has ten or more counts. The chain links TRBV20-1 to TRBJ1-2; the D gene is possibly TRBD1 (6 bases). V gave up 5 bases and J gave up 4 bases, with 17 bases separating them. The germline gives CDR1 DFQATT, CDR2 SNEGSKA (reference sequence). The CDR3 runs 14 residues. Here the CDR3 reads CSAPSWTVGYGYTF. CDR3 sequence (DNA): TGCAGTGCTCCTTCCTGGACAGTGGGCTATGGCTACACCTTC.

This sequence joins TRBV20-1 and TRBJ2-7; possible D gene TRBD1, 6 bases. V was trimmed by 4 bases and J by 6 bases, leaving 10 bases between them. The CDR3 is 11 amino acids. Germline V CDR1 and CDR2: DFQATT, SNEGSKA (reference sequence). CDR3 loop: CSAKQGFEQYF. The CDR3 bases are TGCAGTGCTAAGCAGGGGTTCGAGCAGTACTTC.

The CDR3 nucleotides read TGTGCCAGTAGTTCCACCCGGGGGGGGGTATTCTATGGCTACACCTTC. This codes for CASSSTRGGVFYGYTF. This chain uses TRBV19 with TRBJ1-2, with D tentatively TRBD1 (5 bases). CDR1 LNHDA and CDR2 SQIVND come from the germline V gene (reference sequence). CDR3 length: 16 amino acids. Trimming removed 5 bases at V and 4 bases at J, with 20 bases between.

Only a few counts were recorded for this clonotype. The chain recombines TRBV12-3 or TRBV12-4 with TRBJ1-2, with 8 bases fitting TRBD1. This CDR3 has 15 residues. With 5 bases clipped from V and 2 bases from J, the junction kept 7 bases outside the gene matches. This CDR3 reads CASSMDRDGNYGYTF. In DNA, the CDR3 is TGTGCCAGCAGTATGGACAGGGATGGAAACTATGGCTACACCTTC.

This clonotype was seen ten or more times. This sequence joins TRBV20-1 and TRBJ1-2; D gene uncertain. Trimming shortened V by 6 bases and J by 6 bases, and 5 bases separated the two germline ends. The CDR3 extends over 9 amino acids. Germline V CDR1 and CDR2: DFQATT, SNEGSKA (reference sequence). CDR3 coding DNA: TGCAGTGCCACTCATGGCTACACCTTC. Protein product: CSATHGYTF.

The chain has TRBV6-5 and TRBJ1-1; D not resolved. From germline, CDR1 is MNHEY and CDR2 SVGAGI. Trimming removed 0 bases from V and 0 bases from J, with 5 bases in between. The CDR3 length is 14 residues. The CDR3 is CASSYSVLNTEAFF. Here the CDR3 DNA reads TGTGCCAGCAGTTACTCGGTTTTGAACACTGAAGCTTTCTTT.

This clonotype was counted a few times. The chain links TRBV7-8 to TRBJ2-2; 9 bases fit TRBD2. The CDR3 runs 15 residues. Germline V lookup: CDR1 SGHVS, CDR2 FQNEAQ. V lost 2 bases, J lost 6 bases, and 4 bases stayed unmatched. CDR3 region: CASSLLGGRAGELFF. The CDR3 DNA reads as TGTGCCAGCAGCTTATTAGGCGGGAGGGCCGGGGAGCTGTTTTTT.

This clonotype was counted ten times or more. The chain uses TRBV20-1 and TRBJ2-5; 7 bases are a match to TRBD1. Trimming cost V 6 bases and J 2 bases; bases outside gene matches: 6. Per the germline V gene, CDR1 is DFQATT and CDR2 is SNEGSKA (reference sequence). The length of the CDR3 is 13 residues. CDR3 sequence: CSAPTGIQETQYF. For the CDR3, the DNA is TGCAGTGCGCCGACAGGGATACAAGAGACCCAGTACTTC.

In its sample, this clonotype was seen a few times. The rearrangement uses TRBV24-1 and TRBJ1-1, with D possibly matching TRBD1 (5 bases). CDR1 KGHDR and CDR2 SFDVKD come from the germline V gene. CDR3 length: 14 amino acids. Trimming took off 2 bases at V and 11 bases at J, with 17 bases between the two ends. As DNA, the CDR3 is TGTGCCACCAGTGATTCTCAGGGATTCGTTGGGGCTTTCTTT. The encoded protein is CATSDSQGFVGAFF.

This clonotype was found a few times. The V gene is TRBV30, the J gene TRBJ2-3; D is possibly TRBD1 (6 bases). V was trimmed by 3 bases and J by 2 bases, leaving 12 bases between them. There are 14 residues in the CDR3. Germline values: CDR1 GTSNPN, CDR2 SVGIG (reference sequence). The CDR3 region has the DNA TGTGCCTGGAGCCCGGGACACCACACAGATACGCAGTATTTT. It is translated as CAWSPGHHTDTQYF.

The chain is built from TRBV28 and TRBJ2-7; a weak D match, TRBD1 (6 bases). The V end was cut by 4 bases, the J end by 3 bases, with 16 bases between. There are 15 residues in the CDR3. Germline V gene sequence: CDR1 MDHEN, CDR2 SYDVKM. The CDR3 region is CASSSLLQGFYEQYF. In DNA form, the CDR3 reads TGTGCCAGCAGTTCTCTTTTACAGGGATTCTACGAGCAGTACTTC.